This TCR beta chain was retrieved from a study of control samples from healthy donors and cancer patients. In its sample, this clone was seen once. With V trimmed by 2 bases and J by 4 bases, 5 bases remained unmatched. CDR1 and CDR2 (germline): SGHNT, YYREEE (reference sequence). The CDR3 sequence is 15 residues long. TCRdb keeps only in-frame clones here, not all; method: immunoSEQ multiplex PCR. This table has tens of thousands of clones, approximately 89% appearing once. The rearrangement links TRBV5-4 to TRBJ2-7, with 11 bases lining up with TRBD2. The sequenced material came from PBMCs. The sequence came from a man in his forties with colorectal cancer. The CDR3 sequence is CASSFRLAGLYEQYF. CDR3 nucleotides: TGTGCCAGCAGCTTTAGACTAGCGGGACTGTACGAGCAGTACTTC.